This T cell receptor (beta chain) was profiled in a study of cytomegalovirus exposure and HLA in healthy donors. The table came from immunoSEQ multiplex PCR; TCRdb's copy has only in-frame clones and leaves some out. The table lists about 130,000 clones, about 88% of them singletons. The CDR3 has 15 residues. Germline assignment: CDR1 SEHNR and CDR2 FQNEAQ (reference sequence). Losses at the gene ends were 0 bases for V and 6 bases for J; bases not matched to a gene: 4. V usage is TRBV7-9 and J usage is TRBJ1-4; 7 bases match TRBD1. The sequenced material came from PBMCs. The clonotype was recovered from a man younger than 45 in good health and CMV-seronegative. The CDR3 loop is CASSLAQGVDEKLFF. DNA for the CDR3: TGTGCCAGCAGCTTAGCGCAGGGGGTCGATGAAAAACTGTTTTTT.